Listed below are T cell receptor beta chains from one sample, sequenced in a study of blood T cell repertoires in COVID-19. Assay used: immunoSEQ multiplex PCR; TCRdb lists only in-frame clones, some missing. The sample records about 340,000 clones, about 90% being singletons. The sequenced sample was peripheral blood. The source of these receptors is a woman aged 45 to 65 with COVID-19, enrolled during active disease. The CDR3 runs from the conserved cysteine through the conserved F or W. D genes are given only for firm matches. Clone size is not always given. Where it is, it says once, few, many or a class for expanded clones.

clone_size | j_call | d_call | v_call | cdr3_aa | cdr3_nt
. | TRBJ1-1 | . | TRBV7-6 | CASSLGGGRFNTEAFF | TGTGCCAGCAGCTTAGGCGGGGGGCGTTTTAACACTGAAGCTTTCTTT
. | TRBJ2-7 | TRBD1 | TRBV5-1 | CASSLQGVPYEQYF | TGCGCCAGCAGCTTACAGGGGGTCCCCTACGAGCAGTACTTC
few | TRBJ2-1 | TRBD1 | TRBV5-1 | CASRKGGTGRNEQFF | TGCGCCAGCAGAAAGGGGGGGACAGGGCGAAATGAGCAGTTCTTC
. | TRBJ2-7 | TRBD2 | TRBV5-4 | CASSLESGSYEQYF | TGTGCCAGCAGCTTGGAAAGCGGGAGCTACGAGCAGTACTTC
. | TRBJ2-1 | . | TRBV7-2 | CASSLARSTYNEQFF | TGTGCCAGCAGCTTAGCGCGCTCGACCTACAATGAGCAGTTCTTC
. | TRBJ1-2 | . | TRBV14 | CASSSQQGVYGYTF | TGTGCCAGCAGCTCCCAACAGGGTGTCTATGGCTACACCTTC
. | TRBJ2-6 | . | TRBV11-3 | CASSSPGAGANVLTF | TGTGCCAGCAGCAGCCCAGGGGCTGGGGCCAACGTCCTGACTTTC
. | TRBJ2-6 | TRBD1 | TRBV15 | CATRPGQGAGGANVLTF | TGTGCCACCAGACCGGGACAGGGGGCTGGTGGGGCCAACGTCCTGACTTTC
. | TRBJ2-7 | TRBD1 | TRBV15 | CATSTGDRIKSYEQYF | TGTGCCACCAGCACCGGGGACAGGATTAAATCCTACGAGCAGTACTTC
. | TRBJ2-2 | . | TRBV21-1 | CASFRTGGPPGSTGELFF | TGTGCCAGCTTTAGGACAGGGGGCCCGCCGGGAAGCACCGGGGAGCTGTTTTTT
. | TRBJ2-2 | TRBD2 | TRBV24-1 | CATSDLGLVTGELFF | TGTGCCACCAGTGACCTGGGACTAGTCACCGGGGAGCTGTTTTTT
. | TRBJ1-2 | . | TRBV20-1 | CSAPGGYGYTF | TGCAGTGCTCCCGGGGGCTATGGCTACACCTTC
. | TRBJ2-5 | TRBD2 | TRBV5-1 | CASSAGLAGSWSETQYF | TGCGCCAGCAGCGCCGGACTAGCGGGATCGTGGTCAGAGACCCAGTACTTC
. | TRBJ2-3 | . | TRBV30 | CAWSVRDTQYF | TGTGCCTGGAGTGTGAGGGATACGCAGTATTTT
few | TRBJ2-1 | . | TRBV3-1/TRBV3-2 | CASSQGLGSHEQFF | TGTGCCAGCAGCCAAGGACTAGGGTCCCATGAGCAGTTCTTC
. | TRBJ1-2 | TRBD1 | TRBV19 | CASAVGQGAGYTF | TGTGCCAGTGCCGTGGGACAGGGGGCTGGCTACACCTTC